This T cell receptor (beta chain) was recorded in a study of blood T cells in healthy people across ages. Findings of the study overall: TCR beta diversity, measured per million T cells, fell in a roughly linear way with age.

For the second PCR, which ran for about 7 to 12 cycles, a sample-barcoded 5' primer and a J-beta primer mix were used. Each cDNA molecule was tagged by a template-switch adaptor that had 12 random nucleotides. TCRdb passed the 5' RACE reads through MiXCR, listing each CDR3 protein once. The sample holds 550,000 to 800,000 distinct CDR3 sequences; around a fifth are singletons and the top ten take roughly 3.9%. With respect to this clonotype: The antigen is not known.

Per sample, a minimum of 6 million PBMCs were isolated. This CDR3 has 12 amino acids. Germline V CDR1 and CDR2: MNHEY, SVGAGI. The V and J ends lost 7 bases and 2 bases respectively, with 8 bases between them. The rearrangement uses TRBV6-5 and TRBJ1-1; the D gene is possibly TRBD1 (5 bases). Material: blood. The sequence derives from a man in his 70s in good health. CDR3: CASTRDNTEAFF. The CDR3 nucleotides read TGTGCCAGCACCAGGGATAACACTGAAGCTTTCTTT.